Shown below are 18 T cell receptor beta chains from a single sample sequenced in a study of naive and memory T cell subsets. The study's findings and limits: Especially in CD8 cells, naive repertoires contained a few larger clonotypes, possibly CD45RA-re-expressing memory cells.

What these receptors recognize is not known. The beta constant-region primer was an equimolar mix of two oligonucleotides covering TRBC1 and TRBC2. Ligated cDNA was amplified by four rounds of PCR with nested alpha and beta constant-region primers and SP2. TCRdb re-called the UMI-ligation and nested PCR reads through MiXCR, storing one row per CDR3 protein. Of about 100,000 distinct CDR3 sequences in the sample, more than 12% were seen once. Sequenced: naive CD8+ T cells from blood. Receptors originate from a human donor in good health.

In nucleotides, the CDR3 is TGTGCCAGCAGCTTAGACGCGGGGGCAGGCTATGGCTACACCTTC. Residues: CASSLDAGAGYGYTF. The chain recombines TRBV7-9 with TRBJ1-2; D may be TRBD1 (6 bases). CDR3 length: 15 residues. CDR1 is SEHNR, CDR2 FQNEAQ, per germline (reference sequence). Trimming removed 1 base from V and 4 bases from J, with 13 bases in between. Full variable domain (missing parts from reference TRBV7-9 and TRBJ1-2): DTGVSQNPRHKITKRGQNVTFRCDPISEHNRLYWYRQTLGQGPEFLTYFQNEAQLEKSRLLSDRFSAERPKGSFSTLEIQRTEQGDSAMYLCASSLDAGAGYGYTFGSGTRLTVV.

This clonotype has ten or more counts. The chain joins TRBV4-3 to TRBJ2-1; 9 bases map to TRBD2. V trimming: 0 bases; J trimming: 2 bases; junction bases outside the gene matches: 5. The CDR3 contains 17 residues. CDR1 and CDR2 from the germline V gene are LGHNA and YSLEER. The CDR3 spells CASSQDLAGGPYNEQFF. The CDR3 DNA reads as TGCGCCAGCAGCCAAGATCTTGCGGGAGGGCCCTACAATGAGCAGTTCTTC.

The rearrangement uses TRBV7-3 and TRBJ2-1; 7 bases map to TRBD1. The CDR3 loop spans 15 amino acids. Germline CDR1 reads SGHTA; CDR2 reads FQGTGA. J lost 0 bases, V lost 8 bases, and 7 bases had no gene match. CDR3 protein: CASAEGTVSYNEQFF. Written as DNA, the CDR3 is TGTGCCAGCGCAGAGGGGACAGTCTCCTACAATGAGCAGTTCTTC.

This clonotype occurred many times. V usage is TRBV4-3 and J usage is TRBJ2-3; D is unresolved. With 3 bases removed from V and 0 bases from J, the gap between germline ends came to 13 bases. CDR3 length: 16 amino acids. CDR1 LGHNA and CDR2 YSLEER come from the germline V gene. CDR3 amino acids: CASSQRLQPSTDTQYF. CDR3 DNA sequence: TGCGCCAGCAGCCAGAGGCTTCAGCCTAGCACAGATACGCAGTATTTT.

This clonotype occurred many times. The chain links TRBV24-1 to TRBJ2-1; D uncertain. Germline loops: CDR1 KGHDR, CDR2 SFDVKD. The CDR3 covers 12 residues. Trimming cost V 7 bases and J 2 bases, with 5 bases left between them. The CDR3 DNA reads TGTGCCACCAGGGGCCCCTACAATGAGCAGTTCTTC. Its translation is CATRGPYNEQFF.

This clonotype was picked up one time. The rearrangement links TRBV30 to TRBJ1-2; D unclear. Between the trimmed V and J ends, which lost 4 bases and 1 base, there was a span of 7 bases. Germline V gives CDR1 GTSNPN, CDR2 SVGIG (reference sequence). The CDR3 has 12 amino acids. In nucleotides, the CDR3 is TGTGCCTGGACAGGACTTAACTATGGCTACACCTTC. Its protein product is CAWTGLNYGYTF.

The gene calls are TRBV3-1 and TRBJ2-3, with TRBD1 identical over 9 bases. This CDR3 is built from 15 residues. From germline, CDR1 is LGHDT and CDR2 YNNKEL (reference sequence). After removal of 5 bases from V and 1 base from J, the junction contained 4 bases not matched to a gene. DNA for the CDR3: TGTGCCAGCAGCTCCCGGACAGGGGGCACAGATACGCAGTATTTT. Translation: CASSSRTGGTDTQYF.

The chain carries TRBV7-9 and TRBJ2-4, with a tentative D call TRBD2 (6 bases). Germline assignment: CDR1 SEHNR and CDR2 FQNEAQ (reference sequence). The CDR3 contains 15 residues. V shed 0 bases and J shed 0 bases, with 6 bases lying between them. CDR3 DNA sequence: TGTGCCAGCAGCTTAGCGGGACTAGCCAAAAACATTCAGTACTTC. Translating gives CASSLAGLAKNIQYF.

The chain uses TRBV12-3 or TRBV12-4 and TRBJ1-1, with 8 bases aligning to TRBD1. V trimming: 2 bases; J trimming: 3 bases; junction bases outside the gene matches: 5. The CDR3 runs to 15 residues. As DNA, the CDR3 is TGTGCCAGCAGTTTATCAGGGGGCGAGGACACTGAAGCTTTCTTT. Amino acids: CASSLSGGEDTEAFF.

The rearrangement uses TRBV12-2 and TRBJ2-7. TRBV12-2 is labeled a pseudogene. The CDR3 has 14 residues. The chain's CDR3 is CASRLINSSNEQYF. The CDR3 nucleotides are TGTGCAAGTCGCTTAATTAACTCTTCCAACGAGCAGTACTTC.

This clonotype appeared a few times. The chain combines TRBV7-8 with TRBJ2-3; 14 bases match TRBD2. The CDR3 has 17 amino acids. V lost 5 bases to trimming and J lost 2 bases; unmatched junction nucleotides: 6. The germline V gene encodes CDR1 SGHVS and CDR2 FQNEAQ. This CDR3 reads CASSPTTSGRATDTQYF. The CDR3 bases are TGTGCCAGCAGCCCCACGACTAGCGGGAGGGCCACAGATACGCAGTATTTT. The whole variable domain, remainder taken from reference TRBV7-8 and TRBJ2-3, is GAGVSQSPRYKVAKRGQDVALRCDPISGHVSLFWYQQALGQGPEFLTYFQNEAQLDKSGLPSDRFFAERPEGSVSTLKIQRTQQEDSAVYLCASSPTTSGRATDTQYFGPGTRLTVL.

This clonotype was observed a handful of times. This chain joins TRBV12-3 or TRBV12-4 and TRBJ2-5; D is perhaps TRBD1 (6 bases). V gave up 5 bases and J gave up 2 bases, with 15 bases separating them. The CDR3 has 15 amino acids. CDR3 residues: CASSTTQGLQETQYF. CDR3 sequence (DNA): TGTGCCAGCAGTACAACCCAGGGGCTTCAAGAGACCCAGTACTTC.

This clonotype was seen more than once but under ten times. The chain has TRBV12-3 or TRBV12-4 and TRBJ1-1, with no clear D. The CDR3 covers 14 residues. Trimming removed 5 bases from V and 2 bases from J, with 12 bases in between. In DNA, the CDR3 is TGTGCCAGCAGTCCGGGGATAGGAAACACTGAAGCTTTCTTT. Its translation is CASSPGIGNTEAFF.

The J gene is TRBJ2-7, the V gene TRBV7-9; tentative D call: TRBD1 (5 bases). Trimming removed 6 bases at V and 12 bases at J, with 18 bases between. The CDR3 contains 12 residues. In germline, CDR1 is SEHNR, CDR2 FQNEAQ (reference sequence). The CDR3 nucleotides read TGTGCCAGCAGATTAAGCGACAGCGCGGCGTACTTC. Encoded protein: CASRLSDSAAYF.

This clonotype appeared a few times. This sequence joins TRBV12-3 or TRBV12-4 and TRBJ2-3, with 7 bases aligning to TRBD2. V was clipped by 6 bases and J by 3 bases; unmatched bases: 6. CDR3 length: 14 residues. The CDR3 reads CASSLLGGTDTQYF. As DNA, the CDR3 is TGTGCCAGCAGCCTTCTGGGGGGGACAGATACGCAGTATTTT.

This clonotype was seen many times. The V call is TRBV6-6, the J call TRBJ2-2; TRBD1 is a possible D gene (5 bases). The CDR3 totals 13 residues. CDR1 and CDR2 (germline): MNHNY, SVGAGI (reference sequence). V was clipped by 6 bases and J by 6 bases, with 11 bases between them. The CDR3 loop is CASSLGHPGELFF. CDR3 in DNA: TGTGCCAGCAGCCTAGGACACCCCGGGGAGCTGTTTTTT.

This clonotype showed up many times. The chain recombines TRBV19 with TRBJ2-3; TRBD2 matches 9 bases. Trimming at V came to 5 bases and at J to 0 bases, leaving 6 bases not matched to a gene. The CDR3 loop spans 16 amino acids. The V gene's germline CDR1 is LNHDA and CDR2 SQIVND (reference sequence). DNA of the CDR3: TGTGCCAGTAGTCTCCTAGCGGGGTCTAGCACAGATACGCAGTATTTT. As protein: CASSLLAGSSTDTQYF. Filled out from reference TRBV19 and TRBJ2-3, the complete variable domain reads DGGITQSPKYLFRKEGQNVTLSCEQNLNHDAMYWYRQDPGQGLRLIYYSQIVNDFQKGDIAEGYSVSREKKESFPLTVTSAQKNPTAFYLCASSLLAGSSTDTQYFGPGTRLTVL.

The V call is TRBV28, the J call TRBJ2-5; D uncertain. V lost 3 bases to trimming and J lost 4 bases, with 6 bases between them. From germline, CDR1 is MDHEN and CDR2 SYDVKM. The length of the CDR3 is 12 residues. Here the CDR3 reads CASSFEAETQYF. In DNA form, the CDR3 reads TGTGCCAGCAGTTTCGAGGCAGAGACCCAGTACTTC.